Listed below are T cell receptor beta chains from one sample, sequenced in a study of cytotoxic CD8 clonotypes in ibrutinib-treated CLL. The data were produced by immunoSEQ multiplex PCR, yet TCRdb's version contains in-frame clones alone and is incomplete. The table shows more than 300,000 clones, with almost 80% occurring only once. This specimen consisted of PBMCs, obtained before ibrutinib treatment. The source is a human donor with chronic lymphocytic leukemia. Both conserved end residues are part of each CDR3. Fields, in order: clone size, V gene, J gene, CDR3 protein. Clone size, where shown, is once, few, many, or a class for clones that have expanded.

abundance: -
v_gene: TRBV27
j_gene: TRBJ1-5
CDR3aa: CASSQSHPYQPQHF

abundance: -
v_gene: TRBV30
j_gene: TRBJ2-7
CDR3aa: CAWSVPRLWTSGSRFYEQYF

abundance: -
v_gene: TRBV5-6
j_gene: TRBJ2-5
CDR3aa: CASSLGPGQGGTQYF

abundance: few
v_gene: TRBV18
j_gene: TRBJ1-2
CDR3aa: CASSPGVPNYGYTF

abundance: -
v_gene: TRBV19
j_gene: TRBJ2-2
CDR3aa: CASRKNTGELFF

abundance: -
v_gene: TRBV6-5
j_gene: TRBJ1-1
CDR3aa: CASSAPGQGARGAFF

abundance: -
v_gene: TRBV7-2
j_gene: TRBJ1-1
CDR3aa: CASSAAGGVKAFF

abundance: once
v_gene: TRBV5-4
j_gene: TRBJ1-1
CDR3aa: CASSPPNMNTEAFF

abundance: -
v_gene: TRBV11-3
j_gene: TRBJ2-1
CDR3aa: CASSLLGGSIYNEQFF

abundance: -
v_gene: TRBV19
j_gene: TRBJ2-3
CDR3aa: CASSPPGTSGADTQYF

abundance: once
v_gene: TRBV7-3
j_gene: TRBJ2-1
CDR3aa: CASSSQGPLSYNEQFF

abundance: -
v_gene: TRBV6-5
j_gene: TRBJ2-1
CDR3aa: CASSYSRRNEQFF

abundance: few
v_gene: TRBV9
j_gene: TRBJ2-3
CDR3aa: CASSVASSSGTDTQYF

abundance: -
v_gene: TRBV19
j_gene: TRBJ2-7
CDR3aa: CASTKGLAPTYEQYF

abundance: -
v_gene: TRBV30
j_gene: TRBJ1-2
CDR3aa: CAWRGTDRANGYTF

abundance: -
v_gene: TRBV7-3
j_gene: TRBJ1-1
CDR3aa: CASSLNGGMNTEAFF

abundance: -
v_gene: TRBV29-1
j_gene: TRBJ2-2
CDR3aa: CSVGSGTNTGELFF

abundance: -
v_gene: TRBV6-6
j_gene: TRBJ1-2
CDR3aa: CASSYQTGYNYGYTF

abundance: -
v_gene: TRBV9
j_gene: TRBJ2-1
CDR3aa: CASSVVGSGSYNEQFF

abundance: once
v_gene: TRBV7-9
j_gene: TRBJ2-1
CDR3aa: CASSLVLWGEQFF

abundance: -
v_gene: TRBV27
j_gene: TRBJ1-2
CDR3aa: CASSHSGAEGQAYGYTF

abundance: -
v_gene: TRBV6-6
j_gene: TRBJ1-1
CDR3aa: CASSRRASNVPEAFF

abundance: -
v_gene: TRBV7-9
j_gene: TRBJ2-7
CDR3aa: CASSLAQSGRYGEQYF

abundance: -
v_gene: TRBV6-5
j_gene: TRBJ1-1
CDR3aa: CASSYSRSPMNTEAFF

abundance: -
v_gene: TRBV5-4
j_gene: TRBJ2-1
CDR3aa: CASTTPAYNEQFF

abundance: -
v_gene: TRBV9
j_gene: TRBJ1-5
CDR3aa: CASSVGEGARQPQHF

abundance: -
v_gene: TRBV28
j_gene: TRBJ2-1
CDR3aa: CASSYRLGGYNEQFF

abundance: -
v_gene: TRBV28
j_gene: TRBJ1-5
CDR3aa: CASSRAGGWGQPQHF

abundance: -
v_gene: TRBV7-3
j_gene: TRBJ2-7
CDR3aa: CASSPWTGDLVGVPSSYEQYF

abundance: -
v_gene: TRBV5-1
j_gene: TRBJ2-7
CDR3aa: CASSLESGSAYEQYF

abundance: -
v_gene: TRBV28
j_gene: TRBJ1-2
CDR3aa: CASSWQKYGYTF

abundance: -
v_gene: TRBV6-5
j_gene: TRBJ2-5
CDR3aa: CASRQGAVETQYF

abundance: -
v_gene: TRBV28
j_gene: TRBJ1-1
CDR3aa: CASSTGGWDTEAFF

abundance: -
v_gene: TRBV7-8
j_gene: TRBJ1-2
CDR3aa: CASSLGQNYGYTF

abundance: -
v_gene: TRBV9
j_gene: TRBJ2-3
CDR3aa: CASLASGTDTQYF

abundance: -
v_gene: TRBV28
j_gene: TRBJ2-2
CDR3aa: CASRGLAGTGELFF

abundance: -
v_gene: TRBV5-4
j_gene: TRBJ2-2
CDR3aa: CASSRTPGLAGDGTGELFF

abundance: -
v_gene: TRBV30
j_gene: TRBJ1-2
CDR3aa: CAWRDTEYGYTF

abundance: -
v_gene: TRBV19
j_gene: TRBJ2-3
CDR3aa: CASSIVYPTDTQYF

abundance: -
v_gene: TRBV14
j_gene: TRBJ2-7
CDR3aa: CASSQETPGLAGGEQYF

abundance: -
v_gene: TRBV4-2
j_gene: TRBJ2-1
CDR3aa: CASSQRSGLAIYNEQFF

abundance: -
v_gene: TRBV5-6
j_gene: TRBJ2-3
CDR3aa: CASSQDRTDTQYF

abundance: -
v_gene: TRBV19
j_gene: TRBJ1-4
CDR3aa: CASGDRPPEKLFF

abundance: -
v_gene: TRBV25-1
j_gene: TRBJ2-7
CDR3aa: CASSELNSQYSYEQYF

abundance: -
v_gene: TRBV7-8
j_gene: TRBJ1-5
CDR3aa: CASSWAGLNQPQHF

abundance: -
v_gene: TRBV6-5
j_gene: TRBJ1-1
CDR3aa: CASSYLLGSGRGAFF

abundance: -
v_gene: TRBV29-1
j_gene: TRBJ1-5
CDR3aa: CSVVFSLGVANQPQHF

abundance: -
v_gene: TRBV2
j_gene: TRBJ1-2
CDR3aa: CASREQGAQGYTF

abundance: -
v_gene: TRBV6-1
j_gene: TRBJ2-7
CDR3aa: CASSERSGGYEQYF

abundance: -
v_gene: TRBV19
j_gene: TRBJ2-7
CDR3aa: CALRRGRQYSYEQYF

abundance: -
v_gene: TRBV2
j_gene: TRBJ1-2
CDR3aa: CASSRDWGSGGYTF

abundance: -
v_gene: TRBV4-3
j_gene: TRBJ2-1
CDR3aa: CASSQIRVMDEQFF

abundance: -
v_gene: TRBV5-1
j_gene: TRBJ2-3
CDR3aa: CASSISGSRLAGVSDTQYF